This TCR beta chain was found in a study of blood T cell repertoires in COVID-19. The overall study: There were acute and convalescent COVID-19 samples, and they came from the United States, Italy and Spain. PBMCs, B-cell-depleted T cells, or T cells provided the cDNA or gDNA that made up the material.

Original data processing: For nucleated cells, counts were estimated from reference gene primer amplification. Some clones are missing from TCRdb's copy, which holds only in-frame ones; the method was immunoSEQ multiplex PCR. That table supplies the V and J calls and clone size; D and trimming were determined from the DNA. The top ten hold approximately 1.8% of the sample, which has under 300,000 clones, around 86% seen once. The sequenced sample was peripheral blood. This clonotype was sampled from a man aged 25-40 years who had recovered from COVID-19.

CDR3 amino acids: CASSSFYRGRTGELFF. CDR3 DNA: TGTGCCAGCAGTTCATTCTACAGGGGGCGGACCGGGGAGCTGTTTTTT. The rearrangement joins TRBV27 to TRBJ2-2, with 9 bases fitting TRBD1. The CDR3 is 16 residues long. With V trimmed by 4 bases and J by 5 bases, 8 bases remained unmatched. Germline lookup yields CDR1 MNHEY and CDR2 SMNVEV (reference sequence).